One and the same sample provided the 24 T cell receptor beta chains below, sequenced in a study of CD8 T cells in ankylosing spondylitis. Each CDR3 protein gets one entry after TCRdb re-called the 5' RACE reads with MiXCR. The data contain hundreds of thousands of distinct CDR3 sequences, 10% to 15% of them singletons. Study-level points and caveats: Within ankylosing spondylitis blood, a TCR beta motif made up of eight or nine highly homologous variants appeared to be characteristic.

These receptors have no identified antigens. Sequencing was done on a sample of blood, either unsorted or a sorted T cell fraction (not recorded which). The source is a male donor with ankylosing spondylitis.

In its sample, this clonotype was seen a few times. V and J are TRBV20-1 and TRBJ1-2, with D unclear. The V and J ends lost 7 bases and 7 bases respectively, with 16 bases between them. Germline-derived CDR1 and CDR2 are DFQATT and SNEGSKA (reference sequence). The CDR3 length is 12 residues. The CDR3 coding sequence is TGCAGTGGAGAGTCTAACTATGGTGGCTACACCTTC. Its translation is CSGESNYGGYTF.

In nucleotides, the CDR3 is TGTGCCATCCCGGGAGAGTTTTTGAGCACAGATACGCAGTATTTT. This sequence encodes CAIPGEFLSTDTQYF. J is TRBJ2-3 and V is TRBV6-1, with D possibly matching TRBD2 (6 bases). Germline CDR1 MNHNS, CDR2 SASEGT. Trimming took 10 bases from V and 0 from J, leaving 17 bases between them. CDR3 length: 15 residues.

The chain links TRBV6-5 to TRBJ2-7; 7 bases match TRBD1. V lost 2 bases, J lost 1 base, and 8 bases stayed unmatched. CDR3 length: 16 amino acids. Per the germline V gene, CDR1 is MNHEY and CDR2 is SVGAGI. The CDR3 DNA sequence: TGTGCCAGCAGTTACCCGGGACAGTTTCTATCCTACGAGCAGTACTTC. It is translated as CASSYPGQFLSYEQYF.

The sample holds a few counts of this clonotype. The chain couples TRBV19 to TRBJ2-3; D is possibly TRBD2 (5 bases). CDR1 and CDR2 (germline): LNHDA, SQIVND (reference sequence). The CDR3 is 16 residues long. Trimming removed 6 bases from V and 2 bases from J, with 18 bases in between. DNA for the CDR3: TGTGCCAGTAGCCCTCCGCTTAGCGCTTTCACAGATACGCAGTATTTT. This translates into CASSPPLSAFTDTQYF.

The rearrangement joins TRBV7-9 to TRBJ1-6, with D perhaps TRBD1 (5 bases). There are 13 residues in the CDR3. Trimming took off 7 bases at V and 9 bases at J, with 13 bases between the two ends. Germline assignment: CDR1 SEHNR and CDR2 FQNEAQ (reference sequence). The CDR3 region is CASTPGALSPLHF. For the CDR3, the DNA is TGTGCCAGCACCCCCGGGGCGCTTTCACCCCTCCACTTT.

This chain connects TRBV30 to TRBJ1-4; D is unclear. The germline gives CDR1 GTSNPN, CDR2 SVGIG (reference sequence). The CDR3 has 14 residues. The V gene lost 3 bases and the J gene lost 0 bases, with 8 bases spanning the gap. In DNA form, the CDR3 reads TGTGCCTGGAGGCGGCCTGCAACTAATGAAAAACTGTTTTTT. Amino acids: CAWRRPATNEKLFF.

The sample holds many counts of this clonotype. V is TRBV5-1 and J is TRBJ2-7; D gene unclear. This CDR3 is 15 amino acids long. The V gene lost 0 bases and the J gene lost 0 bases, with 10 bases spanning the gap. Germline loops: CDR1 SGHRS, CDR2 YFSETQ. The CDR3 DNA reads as TGCGCCAGCAGCTTGGCTCCCACGAGCTCCTACGAGCAGTACTTC. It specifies CASSLAPTSSYEQYF.

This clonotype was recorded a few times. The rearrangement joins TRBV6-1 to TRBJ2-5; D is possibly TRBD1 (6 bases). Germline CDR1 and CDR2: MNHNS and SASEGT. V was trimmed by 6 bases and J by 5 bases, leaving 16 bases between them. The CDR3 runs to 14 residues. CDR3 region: CASRRQVSGETQYF. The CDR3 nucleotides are TGTGCCAGCAGACGACAGGTCTCAGGGGAGACCCAGTACTTC.

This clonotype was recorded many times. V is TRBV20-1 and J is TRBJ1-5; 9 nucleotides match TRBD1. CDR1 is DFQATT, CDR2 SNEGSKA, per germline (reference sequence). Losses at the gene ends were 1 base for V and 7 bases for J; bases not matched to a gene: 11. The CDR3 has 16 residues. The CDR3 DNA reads TGCAGTGCTAGAGCAGATCGGACAGGGGAAAGACAGCCCCAGCATTTT. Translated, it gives CSARADRTGERQPQHF.

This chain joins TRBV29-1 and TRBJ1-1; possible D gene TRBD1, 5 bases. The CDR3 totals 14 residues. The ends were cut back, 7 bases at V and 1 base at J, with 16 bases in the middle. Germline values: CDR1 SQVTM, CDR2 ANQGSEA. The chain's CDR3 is CSGGTPRGNTEAFF. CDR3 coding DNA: TGCAGCGGCGGGACTCCCCGGGGGAACACTGAAGCTTTCTTT.

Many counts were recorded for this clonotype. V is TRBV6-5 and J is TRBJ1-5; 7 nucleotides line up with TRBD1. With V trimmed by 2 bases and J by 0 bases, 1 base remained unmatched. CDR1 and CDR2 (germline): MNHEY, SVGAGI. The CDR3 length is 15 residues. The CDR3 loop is CASSYDRVSNQPQHF. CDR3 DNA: TGTGCCAGCAGTTACGACAGGGTTAGCAATCAGCCCCAGCATTTT.

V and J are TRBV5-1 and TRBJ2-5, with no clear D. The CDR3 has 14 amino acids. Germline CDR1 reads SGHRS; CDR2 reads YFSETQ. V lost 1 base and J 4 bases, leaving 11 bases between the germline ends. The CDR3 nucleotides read TGCGCCAGCAGCTTGCGCTCTACCTCAGAGACCCAGTACTTC. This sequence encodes CASSLRSTSETQYF.

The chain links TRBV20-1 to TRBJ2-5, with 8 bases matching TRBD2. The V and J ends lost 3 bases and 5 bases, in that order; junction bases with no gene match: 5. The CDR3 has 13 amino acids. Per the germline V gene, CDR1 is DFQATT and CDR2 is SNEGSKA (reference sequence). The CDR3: CSASGRAIETQYF. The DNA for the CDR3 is TGCAGTGCTAGCGGGAGGGCCATCGAGACCCAGTACTTC.

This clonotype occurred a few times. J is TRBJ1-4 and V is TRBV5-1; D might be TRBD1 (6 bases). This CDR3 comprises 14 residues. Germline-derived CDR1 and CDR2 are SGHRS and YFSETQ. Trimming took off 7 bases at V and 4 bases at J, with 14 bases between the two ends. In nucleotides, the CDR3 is TGCGCCAGCGGGTCATCAGGGGATAATGAAAAACTGTTTTTT. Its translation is CASGSSGDNEKLFF.

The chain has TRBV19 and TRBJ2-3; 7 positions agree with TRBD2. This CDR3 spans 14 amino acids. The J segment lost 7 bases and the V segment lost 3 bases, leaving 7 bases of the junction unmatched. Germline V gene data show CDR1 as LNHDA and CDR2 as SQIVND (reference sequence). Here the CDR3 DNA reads TGTGCCAGTAGTATCAGAGCTAGCGGAAATACGCAGTATTTT. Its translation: CASSIRASGNTQYF.

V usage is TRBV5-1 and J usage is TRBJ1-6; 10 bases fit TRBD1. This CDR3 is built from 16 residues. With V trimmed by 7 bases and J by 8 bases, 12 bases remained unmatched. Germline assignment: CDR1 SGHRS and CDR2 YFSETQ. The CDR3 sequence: CASRHGTGDRDSPLHF. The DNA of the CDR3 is TGCGCCAGCCGGCACGGGACAGGGGATAGGGATTCACCCCTCCACTTT.

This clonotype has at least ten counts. CDR3 sequence: CASSAGSTYGYTF. The CDR3 bases are TGCGCCAGCAGCGCCGGCAGCACCTATGGCTACACCTTC. The J gene is TRBJ1-2, the V gene TRBV5-1; unclear D gene. CDR1 is SGHRS and CDR2 is YFSETQ in the germline V gene. Trimming removed 4 bases at V and 4 bases at J, with 11 bases between. This CDR3 has 13 amino acids.

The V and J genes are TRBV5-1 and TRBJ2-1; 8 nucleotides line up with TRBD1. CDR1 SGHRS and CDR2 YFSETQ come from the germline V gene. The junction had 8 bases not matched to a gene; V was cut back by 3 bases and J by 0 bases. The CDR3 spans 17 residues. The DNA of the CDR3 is TGCGCCAGCAGCTATTCCTCGGACAGGGTCTCCTACAATGAGCAGTTCTTC. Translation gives CASSYSSDRVSYNEQFF.

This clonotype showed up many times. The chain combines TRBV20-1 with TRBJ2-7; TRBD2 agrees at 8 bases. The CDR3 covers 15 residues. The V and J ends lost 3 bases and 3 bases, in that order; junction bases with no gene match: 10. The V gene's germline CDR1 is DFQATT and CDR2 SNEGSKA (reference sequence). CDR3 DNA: TGCAGTGCTAGTACCGTGGCGGGAGGACACTACGAGCAGTACTTC. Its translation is CSASTVAGGHYEQYF.

For the CDR3, the DNA is TGTGCCACCAGTGAGGGGGGGACAGAGGAGCAGTACTTC. Amino acids: CATSEGGTEEQYF. The chain uses TRBV24-1 and TRBJ2-7, with D perhaps being TRBD1 or TRBD2 (7 bases each). Trimming left V 4 bases short and J 7 bases short, with 13 bases between. The CDR3 sequence is 13 residues long. Germline V CDR1 and CDR2: KGHDR, SFDVKD.

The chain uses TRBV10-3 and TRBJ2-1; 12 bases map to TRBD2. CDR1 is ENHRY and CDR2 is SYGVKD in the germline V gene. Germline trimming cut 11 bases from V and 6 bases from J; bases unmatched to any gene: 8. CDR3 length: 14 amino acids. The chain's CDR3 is CAHGGTSGFNEQFF. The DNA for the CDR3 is TGTGCCCATGGGGGGACTAGCGGGTTCAATGAGCAGTTCTTC.

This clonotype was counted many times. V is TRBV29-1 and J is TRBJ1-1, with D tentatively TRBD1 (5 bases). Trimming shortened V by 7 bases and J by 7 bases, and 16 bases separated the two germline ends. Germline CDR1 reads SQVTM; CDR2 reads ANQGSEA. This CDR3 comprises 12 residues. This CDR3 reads CSGTSGRREAFF. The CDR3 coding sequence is TGCAGCGGGACATCAGGGCGCCGTGAAGCTTTCTTT. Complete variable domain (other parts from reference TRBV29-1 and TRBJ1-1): SAVISQKPSRDICQRGTSLTIQCQVDSQVTMMFWYRQQPGQSLTLIATANQGSEATYESGFVIDKFPISRPNLTFSTLTVSNMSPEDSSIYLCSGTSGRREAFFGQGTRLTVV.

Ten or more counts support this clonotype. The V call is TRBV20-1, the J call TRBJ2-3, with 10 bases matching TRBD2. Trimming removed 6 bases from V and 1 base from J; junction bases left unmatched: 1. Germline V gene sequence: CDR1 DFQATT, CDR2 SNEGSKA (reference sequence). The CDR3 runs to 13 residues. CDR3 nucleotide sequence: TGCAGTGCCGGACTAGCGGGCACAGATACGCAGTATTTT. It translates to CSAGLAGTDTQYF.

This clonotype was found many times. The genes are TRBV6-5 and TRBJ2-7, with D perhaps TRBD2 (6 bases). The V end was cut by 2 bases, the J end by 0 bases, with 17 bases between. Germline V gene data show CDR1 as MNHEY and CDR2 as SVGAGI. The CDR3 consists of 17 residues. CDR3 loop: CASSYPPGSGSSYEQYF. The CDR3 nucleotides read TGTGCCAGCAGTTACCCCCCGGGTAGCGGAAGCTCCTACGAGCAGTACTTC.